The 5 T cell receptor beta chains below come from one sample, sequenced in a study of shared clonotypes between healthy human individuals. Here immunoSEQ multiplex PCR was the method, and the copy in TCRdb shows in-frame clones only, minus some. The table includes 1.4 million to 1.5 million clones, roughly 96% detected once. The sequenced material came from naive CD4+ T cells sorted from blood. Subset noted: CD45RA+ positively selected. Receptors were obtained from a man younger than 40 in good health.

This clone was detected only once. V usage is TRBV6-4 and J usage is TRBJ1-5; 7 bases match TRBD1. Germline trimming cut 0 bases from V and 5 bases from J; bases unmatched to any gene: 4. Per germline, CDR1 MRHNA and CDR2 SNTAGT. This CDR3 is built from 15 residues. The CDR3 here is CASSDSGTDYQPQHF. The CDR3 DNA follows: TGTGCCAGCAGTGACTCCGGGACAGATTATCAGCCCCAGCATTTT.

The chain carries TRBV11-2 and TRBJ2-6, with TRBD1 matching 9 bases. The junction had 10 bases not matched to a gene; V was cut back by 4 bases and J by 0 bases. The CDR3 covers 19 residues. CDR1 SGHAT and CDR2 FQNNGV come from the germline V gene. The chain's CDR3 is CASSWVGQGLRSGANVLTF. CDR3 coding DNA: TGTGCCAGCAGCTGGGTGGGACAGGGTCTGCGCTCTGGGGCCAACGTCCTGACTTTC. The variable domain in full, completed from reference TRBV11-2 and TRBJ2-6, reads EAGVAQSPRYKIIEKRQSVAFWCNPISGHATLYWYQQILGQGPKLLIQFQNNGVVDDSQLPKDRFSAERLKGVDSTLKIQPAKLEDSAVYLCASSWVGQGLRSGANVLTFGAGSRLTVL.

In its sample, this clone was seen once. V gene TRBV7-2 combines with J gene TRBJ2-1; 12 positions agree with TRBD2. J was trimmed by 10 bases and V by 5 bases; bases with no gene match: 9. Looked up from germline, CDR1 is SGHTA and CDR2 is FQGNSA. The length of the CDR3 is 15 residues. Here the CDR3 reads CASSPTSGRLNEQFF. The CDR3 nucleotides read TGTGCCAGCAGCCCGACTAGCGGGAGACTTAACGAGCAGTTCTTC.

The chain links TRBV14 to TRBJ1-2; D is unresolved. The CDR3 length is 14 residues. V lost 0 bases to trimming and J lost 5 bases, with 10 bases between them. Germline V CDR1 and CDR2: SGHDN, FVKESK. CDR3 sequence: CASSQDIDSYGYTF. CDR3 DNA: TGTGCCAGCAGCCAAGATATCGATTCTTATGGCTACACCTTC.

CDR3 sequence (DNA): TGCGCCAGCAGCCAGCTCGTGGGCAGGGTGGACACCGGGGAGCTGTTTTTT. Its protein product is CASSQLVGRVDTGELFF. The rearrangement links TRBV4-3 to TRBJ2-2; a possible D gene is TRBD1 (5 bases). Trimming shortened V by 3 bases and J by 3 bases, and 17 bases separated the two germline ends. Germline V gene sequence: CDR1 LGHNA, CDR2 YSLEER. The CDR3 sequence is 17 residues long.